A selection of T cell receptor beta chains follows, all from one sample in a study of cytomegalovirus exposure and HLA in healthy donors. Produced via immunoSEQ multiplex PCR; TCRdb's table is partial and in-frame only. The data show 150,000 to 200,000 clones, around three quarters seen once. The sequenced sample consisted of PBMCs. The source is a man aged 25 to 40 in good health and CMV-seronegative. Each CDR3 is given with its conserved first and last residue. The D gene is left open where the match is weak. Not every row has a clone size; where given, it reads once, few, many or a size class.

clone size: many; J gene: TRBJ2-4; V gene: TRBV19; D gene: TRBD1; CDR3 DNA: TGTGCCAGTAGTATGTGGGACAGGGTGAACATTCAGTACTTC; CDR3 protein: CASSMWDRVNIQYF
clone size: .; J gene: TRBJ2-5; V gene: TRBV7-9; D gene: .; CDR3 DNA: TGTTCCAGCAGTGCCACGAGGGAGACCCAGTACTTC; CDR3 protein: CSSSATRETQYF
clone size: .; J gene: TRBJ2-7; V gene: TRBV11-2; D gene: TRBD1; CDR3 DNA: TGTGCCAGCAGTCAACAAACAGGGGGCATTGACGAGCAGTACTTC; CDR3 protein: CASSQQTGGIDEQYF
clone size: .; J gene: TRBJ1-1; V gene: TRBV4-1; D gene: .; CDR3 DNA: TGCGCCAGCAGCCAAGACGGGGGGCCGGGGACTGAAGCTTTCTTT; CDR3 protein: CASSQDGGPGTEAFF
clone size: .; J gene: TRBJ2-7; V gene: TRBV7-9; D gene: TRBD1; CDR3 DNA: TGTGCCAGCAGCTTAGCGGACAGGGGGTGGTACGAGCAGTACTTC; CDR3 protein: CASSLADRGWYEQYF
clone size: few; J gene: TRBJ2-6; V gene: TRBV4-2; D gene: .; CDR3 DNA: TGTGCCAGCAGCCAAGTGCGATCTGGGGCCAACGTCCTGACTTTC; CDR3 protein: CASSQVRSGANVLTF
clone size: once; J gene: TRBJ2-3; V gene: TRBV2; D gene: TRBD2; CDR3 DNA: TGTGCCAGCAGTCCTCGAGCGGGAGGGGCAGATACGCAGTATTTT; CDR3 protein: CASSPRAGGADTQYF
clone size: .; J gene: TRBJ2-7; V gene: TRBV27; D gene: TRBD1; CDR3 DNA: TGTGCCAGCAGTTTAGAGGCCCAGGGGGGGACAGGGAACAGAAAATACTACGAGCAGTACTTC; CDR3 protein: CASSLEAQGGTGNRKYYEQYF
clone size: .; J gene: TRBJ2-3; V gene: TRBV5-1; D gene: TRBD2; CDR3 DNA: TGCGCCAGCAGCTTGGGGACTAGCGGGATAGCAGATACGCAGTATTTT; CDR3 protein: CASSLGTSGIADTQYF
clone size: .; J gene: TRBJ1-5; V gene: TRBV28; D gene: TRBD1; CDR3 DNA: TGTGCCAGCAGGACTGGCGGACAGGGGAGGAGCAATCAGCCCCAGCATTTT; CDR3 protein: CASRTGGQGRSNQPQHF
clone size: .; J gene: TRBJ1-1; V gene: TRBV11-3; D gene: .; CDR3 DNA: TGTGCCAGCAGCTTACTCGGCGGGCTGAACACTGAAGCTTTCTTT; CDR3 protein: CASSLLGGLNTEAFF
clone size: .; J gene: TRBJ1-1; V gene: TRBV18; D gene: TRBD1; CDR3 DNA: TGTGCCAGCTCACCACCCCGGACAGGGGAATCTACTGAAGCTTTCTTT; CDR3 protein: CASSPPRTGESTEAFF
clone size: .; J gene: TRBJ2-7; V gene: TRBV10-3; D gene: .; CDR3 DNA: TGTGCCATCAGCGGCGCGGGAAGCTCCTACGAGCAGTACTTC; CDR3 protein: CAISGAGSSYEQYF
clone size: .; J gene: TRBJ2-2; V gene: TRBV6-5; D gene: TRBD1; CDR3 DNA: TGTGCCAGCGGACAGGGGGCTGGCGGGGAGCTGTTTTTT; CDR3 protein: CASGQGAGGELFF
clone size: .; J gene: TRBJ2-3; V gene: TRBV10-1; D gene: .; CDR3 DNA: TGCGCCAGCTCAAACGGGGTAACAGATACGCAGTATTTT; CDR3 protein: CASSNGVTDTQYF
clone size: once; J gene: TRBJ2-5; V gene: TRBV7-8; D gene: TRBD1; CDR3 DNA: TGTGCCAGCAGCTTAGAGACAGGGGGAGAGACCCAGTACTTC; CDR3 protein: CASSLETGGETQYF
clone size: .; J gene: TRBJ2-3; V gene: TRBV21-1; D gene: .; CDR3 DNA: TGTGCCAGCAGGCCCACTAGGGCGGGAGGGCCCTTTTCTGGCACAGATACGCAGTATTTT; CDR3 protein: CASRPTRAGGPFSGTDTQYF
clone size: once; J gene: TRBJ2-5; V gene: TRBV27; D gene: TRBD1; CDR3 DNA: TGTGCCAGCAGCAGCGGGACAGGGTGGGAGACCCAGTACTTC; CDR3 protein: CASSSGTGWETQYF
clone size: .; J gene: TRBJ2-7; V gene: TRBV18; D gene: TRBD1; CDR3 DNA: TGTGCCAGCTCACCGAGGACAGGGGACTACGAGCAGTACTTC; CDR3 protein: CASSPRTGDYEQYF
clone size: few; J gene: TRBJ1-5; V gene: TRBV28; D gene: .; CDR3 DNA: TGTGCCAGCAGTTTTTCAGGGTACGGCAATCAGCCCCAGCATTTT; CDR3 protein: CASSFSGYGNQPQHF
clone size: .; J gene: TRBJ2-7; V gene: TRBV7-6; D gene: TRBD2; CDR3 DNA: TGTGCCAGCAGCTTAGCGAGCGGACTAGCGGGAATCTACGAGCAGTACTTC; CDR3 protein: CASSLASGLAGIYEQYF
clone size: .; J gene: TRBJ2-3; V gene: TRBV29-1; D gene: .; CDR3 DNA: TGCAGCGTTGACCGGGGGGCGTTAGATACGCAGTATTTT; CDR3 protein: CSVDRGALDTQYF
clone size: once; J gene: TRBJ2-7; V gene: TRBV28; D gene: TRBD1; CDR3 DNA: TGTGCCAGCAGTTTATCGGGACAGGGGTTCCCCTACGAGCAGTACTTC; CDR3 protein: CASSLSGQGFPYEQYF
clone size: .; J gene: TRBJ2-1; V gene: TRBV9; D gene: TRBD2; CDR3 DNA: TGTGCCAGCAGCCCCGCCCAAGCACTAGCGGGAGGGGATGAGCAGTTCTTC; CDR3 protein: CASSPAQALAGGDEQFF
clone size: .; J gene: TRBJ2-2; V gene: TRBV7-6; D gene: TRBD2; CDR3 DNA: TGTGCCAGCAGCTTAGCGCGGACTAGCGGGAACGGGGAGCTGTTTTTT; CDR3 protein: CASSLARTSGNGELFF
clone size: .; J gene: TRBJ2-3; V gene: TRBV5-1; D gene: TRBD2; CDR3 DNA: TGCGCCAGCAGCACGGGACTAGCGGGCCTCCTTGGCACAGATACGCAGTATTTT; CDR3 protein: CASSTGLAGLLGTDTQYF
clone size: .; J gene: TRBJ1-2; V gene: TRBV7-2; D gene: .; CDR3 DNA: TGTGCCAGCAGCCTAAGGGCAGGGGACTATGGCTACACCTTC; CDR3 protein: CASSLRAGDYGYTF
clone size: few; J gene: TRBJ1-3; V gene: TRBV5-1; D gene: TRBD1; CDR3 DNA: TGCGCCAGCAGCTTAGGTAACCAGGGGGCCTCTGGAAACACCATATATTTT; CDR3 protein: CASSLGNQGASGNTIYF
clone size: .; J gene: TRBJ2-7; V gene: TRBV5-6; D gene: TRBD2; CDR3 DNA: TGTGCCAGCAGCCCCCGTGGGAGGGTAAGGGCGCCGTACGAGCAGTACTTC; CDR3 protein: CASSPRGRVRAPYEQYF
clone size: .; J gene: TRBJ2-1; V gene: TRBV29-1; D gene: TRBD2; CDR3 DNA: TGCAGCGTTGGACTAGCAACCTACAATGAGCAGTTCTTC; CDR3 protein: CSVGLATYNEQFF
clone size: .; J gene: TRBJ2-1; V gene: TRBV11-3; D gene: TRBD2; CDR3 DNA: TGTGCCAGCAATCAAGGAAGCGGGAGGCCTTCGTTCTTC; CDR3 protein: CASNQGSGRPSFF
clone size: .; J gene: TRBJ2-4; V gene: TRBV6-1; D gene: TRBD1; CDR3 DNA: TGTGCCAGCAGTGCTACACAGGGGTTGCAAAACATTCAGTACTTC; CDR3 protein: CASSATQGLQNIQYF
clone size: .; J gene: TRBJ2-1; V gene: TRBV6-1; D gene: TRBD2; CDR3 DNA: TGTGCCAGCAGTGGATCCTATAGCGGGGGCTACAATGAGCAGTTCTTC; CDR3 protein: CASSGSYSGGYNEQFF
clone size: once; J gene: TRBJ2-3; V gene: TRBV10-3; D gene: .; CDR3 DNA: TGTGCCATCAGCCCCAATACAGATACGCAGTATTTT; CDR3 protein: CAISPNTDTQYF
clone size: .; J gene: TRBJ2-1; V gene: TRBV27; D gene: .; CDR3 DNA: TGTGCCAGCGGACTTCTAGAGGATGAGCAGTTCTTC; CDR3 protein: CASGLLEDEQFF
clone size: .; J gene: TRBJ1-1; V gene: TRBV9; D gene: .; CDR3 DNA: TGTGCCAGCAGTACCCGGGTGGAGCACACTGAAGCTTTCTTT; CDR3 protein: CASSTRVEHTEAFF
clone size: .; J gene: TRBJ2-1; V gene: TRBV5-4; D gene: TRBD2; CDR3 DNA: TGTGCCACGAGACCCCTAGCGGTTTACAATGAGCAGTTCTTC; CDR3 protein: CATRPLAVYNEQFF
clone size: .; J gene: TRBJ1-2; V gene: TRBV27; D gene: .; CDR3 DNA: TGTGCCAGCACGCCTGCAGGGAATGGGATCTATGGCTACACCTTC; CDR3 protein: CASTPAGNGIYGYTF
clone size: .; J gene: TRBJ2-5; V gene: TRBV6-1; D gene: TRBD2; CDR3 DNA: TGTGCCAGCAGTGAAGCGTGGGCGGGGGGCCAAGAGACCCAGTACTTC; CDR3 protein: CASSEAWAGGQETQYF
clone size: .; J gene: TRBJ1-4; V gene: TRBV5-1; D gene: TRBD1; CDR3 DNA: TGCGCCAGCAGCGCGGACAGGGGGCCCTCAACTAATGAAAAACTGTTTTTT; CDR3 protein: CASSADRGPSTNEKLFF
clone size: .; J gene: TRBJ2-5; V gene: TRBV6-6; D gene: .; CDR3 DNA: TGTGCCAGCAGTTACTTTGGGTTCACAGTCCAAGAGACCCAGTACTTC; CDR3 protein: CASSYFGFTVQETQYF
clone size: .; J gene: TRBJ2-1; V gene: TRBV19; D gene: TRBD2; CDR3 DNA: TGTGCCAGTAGACTAGCGGGATCAAATGAGCAGTTCTTC; CDR3 protein: CASRLAGSNEQFF
clone size: .; J gene: TRBJ2-5; V gene: TRBV5-1; D gene: .; CDR3 DNA: TGCGCCAGCAGCTTGATTCCACAGGGCCAAGAGACCCAGTACTTC; CDR3 protein: CASSLIPQGQETQYF
clone size: .; J gene: TRBJ2-5; V gene: TRBV5-1; D gene: .; CDR3 DNA: TGCGCCAGCAGTTACAGGAGATTGGAGACCCAGTACTTC; CDR3 protein: CASSYRRLETQYF
clone size: few; J gene: TRBJ2-2; V gene: TRBV19; D gene: TRBD2; CDR3 DNA: TGTGCCAGTAGGACGACTAGCGGGAGGTCCGGGGAGCTGTTTTTT; CDR3 protein: CASRTTSGRSGELFF
clone size: .; J gene: TRBJ2-7; V gene: TRBV5-1; D gene: TRBD2; CDR3 DNA: TGCGCCAGCAGGTTTGCAATGGGGCTAGCGGGAGTCGAGCAGTACTTC; CDR3 protein: CASRFAMGLAGVEQYF
clone size: many; J gene: TRBJ1-2; V gene: TRBV28; D gene: TRBD1; CDR3 DNA: TGTGCCAGCAGTCCCCGGCAGGGGGCTTGGGGCTACACCTTC; CDR3 protein: CASSPRQGAWGYTF
clone size: .; J gene: TRBJ1-5; V gene: TRBV10-3; D gene: .; CDR3 DNA: TGTGCCACCGGCGGGGGCCGTTCGGATCAGCCCCAGCATTTT; CDR3 protein: CATGGGRSDQPQHF
clone size: .; J gene: TRBJ1-4; V gene: TRBV14; D gene: TRBD1; CDR3 DNA: TGTGCCAGCAGCCATAGGGACAGGGGAAAGGCTGAAAAACTGTTTTTT; CDR3 protein: CASSHRDRGKAEKLFF
clone size: .; J gene: TRBJ2-3; V gene: TRBV11-2; D gene: TRBD2; CDR3 DNA: TGTGCCAGCAGCTTAGGCCCTGCGACTAGCGCGGATACGCAGTATTTT; CDR3 protein: CASSLGPATSADTQYF
clone size: .; J gene: TRBJ2-2; V gene: TRBV2; D gene: TRBD2; CDR3 DNA: TGTGCCAGCAGGTCTAGCGGGGGGAACACCGGGGAGCTGTTTTTT; CDR3 protein: CASRSSGGNTGELFF
clone size: .; J gene: TRBJ1-4; V gene: TRBV7-2; D gene: TRBD1; CDR3 DNA: TGTGCCAGCAGCTTACTGGGACAGATTAATGAAAAACTGTTTTTT; CDR3 protein: CASSLLGQINEKLFF
clone size: .; J gene: TRBJ1-6; V gene: TRBV27; D gene: TRBD1; CDR3 DNA: TGTGCCAGCAGTTTCAAGGGTGGACAGGGGAGCTCCTATAATTCACCCCTCCACTTT; CDR3 protein: CASSFKGGQGSSYNSPLHF
clone size: .; J gene: TRBJ1-2; V gene: TRBV29-1; D gene: .; CDR3 DNA: TGCAGCGTCCCCTCTCTTAACTATGGCTACACCTTC; CDR3 protein: CSVPSLNYGYTF
clone size: once; J gene: TRBJ2-5; V gene: TRBV2; D gene: .; CDR3 DNA: TGTGCCAGCAGCCAGAGCAGGGGAAGAGAGACCCAGTACTTC; CDR3 protein: CASSQSRGRETQYF
clone size: .; J gene: TRBJ2-3; V gene: TRBV29-1; D gene: TRBD2; CDR3 DNA: TGCAGCGTTACTAGCGATACAGATACGCAGTATTTT; CDR3 protein: CSVTSDTDTQYF
clone size: .; J gene: TRBJ1-3; V gene: TRBV7-9; D gene: .; CDR3 DNA: TGTGCCAGCAGCTTAGTGGCCAGCTCTGGAAACACCATATATTTT; CDR3 protein: CASSLVASSGNTIYF
clone size: few; J gene: TRBJ2-2; V gene: TRBV6-5; D gene: .; CDR3 DNA: TGTGCCAGCAGGTTACAGGTGCTCACCGGGGAGCTGTTTTTT; CDR3 protein: CASRLQVLTGELFF
clone size: .; J gene: TRBJ2-7; V gene: TRBV28; D gene: .; CDR3 DNA: TGTGCCAGCACAGGGGTTTCTTACCCCTACGAGCAGTACTTC; CDR3 protein: CASTGVSYPYEQYF
clone size: .; J gene: TRBJ1-2; V gene: TRBV9; D gene: .; CDR3 DNA: TGTGCCAGCACCCAGGGGTTAGCTAACTATGGCTACACCTTC; CDR3 protein: CASTQGLANYGYTF